These 22 T cell receptor beta chains were all obtained from the same sample, sequenced in a study of shared clonotypes between healthy human individuals. The repertoire was sequenced with immunoSEQ multiplex PCR; TCRdb's copy has only in-frame clones and lacks some. The table includes about 2.1 million clones, more than 85% detected once. Naive CD8 isolation took CD45RO-negative cells positively selected for CCR7 and excluded terminally differentiated effector memory CD45RA+ cells. Sequencing was carried out using naive CD8+ T cells from PBMCs. The source is a man aged 18 to 35 in good health. Some clones in this sample may be carry-over from other donors' samples.

V and J are TRBV2 and TRBJ2-1; TRBD2 matches at 7 bases. CDR1 and CDR2 from the germline V gene are SNHLY and FYNNEI. J was trimmed by 6 bases and V by 8 bases; bases with no gene match: 4. This CDR3 region has 12 residues. The CDR3 DNA is TGTGCCAGCCAACTAGCGTTCAATGAGCAGTTCTTC. Its translation: CASQLAFNEQFF.

The J gene is TRBJ1-1, the V gene TRBV5-8; 7 positions match TRBD1. CDR3 length equals 13 residues. Germline V gene sequence: CDR1 SGHTS, CDR2 YDEGEE. With 4 bases clipped from V and 9 bases from J, the junction kept 9 bases outside the gene matches. The CDR3 DNA follows: TGTGCCAGCAGCACCCGCAGGGGGATACAAGCTTTCTTT. It yields the protein CASSTRRGIQAFF.

This chain links TRBV4-2 with TRBJ2-3; D unresolved. V was shortened by 4 bases and J by 0 bases, with 5 bases between the two germline ends. The CDR3 has 13 residues. Per germline, CDR1 LGHNA and CDR2 YNFKEQ. DNA of the CDR3: TGTGCCAGCAGCCTCGTGAGCACAGATACGCAGTATTTT. It specifies CASSLVSTDTQYF.

This clone appeared a single time. This chain connects TRBV2 to TRBJ2-2, with 7 bases that match TRBD2. This CDR3 region has 15 residues. The V and J ends lost 1 base and 4 bases, in that order; junction bases with no gene match: 3. The germline V gene encodes CDR1 SNHLY and CDR2 FYNNEI. Here the CDR3 reads CASSEGGSSTGELFF. The DNA of the CDR3 is TGTGCCAGCAGTGAAGGCGGGAGTAGCACCGGGGAGCTGTTTTTT.

The V gene is TRBV30, the J gene TRBJ2-7; D uncertain. V was trimmed by 5 bases and J by 4 bases, leaving 12 bases between them. There are 12 residues in the CDR3. Germline CDR1 GTSNPN, CDR2 SVGIG (reference sequence). DNA of the CDR3: TGTGCCTGGGCAAGTGGGGTTTACGAGCAGTACTTC. Translation: CAWASGVYEQYF. Using reference TRBV30 and TRBJ2-7 for the parts outside the CDR3, the full variable domain is SQTIHQWPATLVQPVGSPLSLECTVEGTSNPNLYWYRQAAGRGLQLLFYSVGIGQISSEVPQNLSASRPQDRQFILSSKKLLLSDSGFYLCAWASGVYEQYFGPGTRLTVT.

The count of this clone is one. The CDR3 sequence is CATSSRGDTDTQYF. As DNA, the CDR3 is TGTGCCACCAGCTCTCGGGGAGACACAGATACGCAGTATTTT. V is TRBV15 and J is TRBJ2-3; possible D gene TRBD2, 5 bases. Germline V gene sequence: CDR1 LNHNV, CDR2 YYDKDF (reference sequence). Trimming shortened V by 5 bases and J by 2 bases, and 11 bases separated the two germline ends. The CDR3 consists of 14 residues. Looking up the rest from reference TRBV15 and TRBJ2-3 gives the full variable domain: DAMVIQNPRYQVTQFGKPVTLSCSQTLNHNVMYWYQQKSSQAPKLLFHYYDKDFNNEADTPDNFQSRRPNTSFCFLDIRSPGLGDTAMYLCATSSRGDTDTQYFGPGTRLTVL.

The chain employs TRBV6-1 and TRBJ2-1; TRBD2 might be the D (6 bases). The germline V and J ends were trimmed by 3 bases and 6 bases, with 15 bases remaining between them. Germline V gene lookup returns CDR1 MNHNS and CDR2 SASEGT. The CDR3 contains 15 residues. This CDR3 reads CASSEALFSGNEQFF. The CDR3 nucleotides are TGTGCCAGCAGTGAGGCACTGTTTAGCGGCAATGAGCAGTTCTTC.

The V and J genes are TRBV5-1 and TRBJ2-2; 7 nucleotides agree with TRBD2. The ends lost 5 bases at V and 2 bases at J; junction bases unmatched: 9. Germline CDR1 is SGHRS and CDR2 is YFSETQ. This CDR3 comprises 16 residues. The CDR3 nucleotides are TGCGCCAGCAGGCCCAGCGGGGTTCTAAACACCGGGGAGCTGTTTTTT. Residues: CASRPSGVLNTGELFF.

The CDR3 coding sequence is TGTGCCAGCAGCTTAGGTGTGGGGTCGTCCTACAATGAGCAGTTCTTC. This translates into CASSLGVGSSYNEQFF. The chain joins TRBV11-2 to TRBJ2-1; D is undetermined. This CDR3 has 16 amino acids. Germline V gene lookup returns CDR1 SGHAT and CDR2 FQNNGV. V dropped 1 base and J dropped 1 base, with 11 bases sitting between them.

The chain carries TRBV4-3 and TRBJ2-2; 8 positions match TRBD2. The germline gives CDR1 LGHNA, CDR2 YSLEER. After removal of 0 bases from V and 4 bases from J, the junction contained 10 bases not matched to a gene. CDR3 length equals 18 residues. The CDR3 coding sequence is TGCGCCAGCAGCCAAGACGATAGCGGGATAGGACTCACCGGGGAGCTGTTTTTT. Translating gives CASSQDDSGIGLTGELFF.

This chain connects TRBV7-2 to TRBJ2-7; D tentatively fits TRBD1 or TRBD2 (7 bases each). This CDR3 is 19 amino acids long. V was pared by 0 bases and J by 6 bases, with 27 bases between. Germline V gene sequence: CDR1 SGHTA, CDR2 FQGNSA. The CDR3 DNA follows: TGTGCCAGCAGCTTAGCGGGACAGCTTTCACTTAGCGGGCCACCCGAGCAGTACTTC. Amino acid sequence: CASSLAGQLSLSGPPEQYF.

In its sample, this clone was seen a few times. This sequence joins TRBV9 and TRBJ1-1; D remains unclear. Trimming removed 7 bases from V and 0 bases from J, with 19 bases in between. Germline V gives CDR1 SGDLS, CDR2 YYNGEE. The CDR3 is 16 amino acids. The CDR3 nucleotides read TGTGCCAGCGGAGAACCAGGTTCGGCGATGAACACTGAAGCTTTCTTT. It translates to CASGEPGSAMNTEAFF.

In regard to this clone: The same CDR3 arises from other DNA sequences in this sample as well. The chain uses TRBV19 and TRBJ2-1; 12 bases are a match to TRBD2. The length of the CDR3 is 14 residues. Germline V lookup: CDR1 LNHDA, CDR2 SQIVND (reference sequence). V gave up 6 bases and J gave up 7 bases; unmatched junction bases: 4. The CDR3: CASSTSGRLNEQFF. DNA of the CDR3: TGTGCCAGTAGCACTAGCGGGAGGTTGAATGAGCAGTTCTTC.

Remarks on this clone: Other DNA variants within this sample encode the same CDR3. In nucleotides, the CDR3 is TGTGCCACCAGCAGGGTTAGCAATCAGCCCCAGCATTTT. Its translation: CATSRVSNQPQHF. The V call is TRBV15, the J call TRBJ1-5, with D hard to call. V lost 3 bases and J lost 0, with 3 bases in between. CDR1 is LNHNV and CDR2 is YYDKDF in the germline V gene (reference sequence). The CDR3 contains 13 residues.

This chain connects TRBV6-5 to TRBJ1-3; D is uncertain. Germline V CDR1 and CDR2: MNHEY, SVGAGI. This CDR3 comprises 14 residues. The V end lost 2 bases, the J end lost 0 bases, and 5 bases lay between the germline ends. The CDR3 loop reads CASSYAGSGNTIYF. CDR3 DNA sequence: TGTGCCAGCAGTTACGCCGGCTCTGGAAACACCATATATTTT.

The V gene is TRBV15, the J gene TRBJ2-3, with D maybe TRBD2 (6 bases). The CDR3 contains 16 residues. Germline V lookup: CDR1 LNHNV, CDR2 YYDKDF (reference sequence). Trimming stripped 1 base from V and 0 bases from J, with 11 bases between. CDR3 sequence (DNA): TGTGCCACCAGCAGAGTGGGTAGCGGTAGCACAGATACGCAGTATTTT. It specifies CATSRVGSGSTDTQYF.

V is TRBV20-1 and J is TRBJ2-3; D is unclear. CDR1 DFQATT and CDR2 SNEGSKA come from the germline V gene (reference sequence). The CDR3 contains 11 residues. CDR3 coding DNA: TGCAGGCCTGAAGTCACAGATACGCAGTATTTT. It encodes CRPEVTDTQYF.

V is TRBV19 and J is TRBJ2-2; D gene uncertain. CDR1 LNHDA and CDR2 SQIVND come from the germline V gene (reference sequence). CDR3 length equals 10 residues. V was shortened by 10 bases and J by 7 bases, with 7 bases between the two germline ends. The chain's CDR3 is CATNNGELFF. CDR3 DNA: TGTGCCACTAATAACGGGGAGCTGTTTTTT.

The chain employs TRBV19 and TRBJ1-1, with D maybe TRBD1 (6 bases). CDR3 length: 15 residues. Trimming stripped 0 bases from V and 1 base from J, with 9 bases between. Germline V gene data show CDR1 as LNHDA and CDR2 as SQIVND (reference sequence). CDR3 amino acids: CASSIDLGQNTEAFF. CDR3 in DNA: TGTGCCAGTAGTATAGATCTGGGACAGAACACTGAAGCTTTCTTT.

V is TRBV9 and J is TRBJ1-4, with a tentative D call TRBD1 (5 bases). Germline V gene data show CDR1 as SGDLS and CDR2 as YYNGEE. Trimming stripped 3 bases from V and 4 bases from J, with 13 bases between. The CDR3 consists of 15 residues. The CDR3: CASSAGQENNEKLFF. The CDR3 DNA reads TGTGCCAGCAGCGCGGGGCAGGAGAATAATGAAAAACTGTTTTTT.

V gene TRBV27 combines with J gene TRBJ1-4; D not certain. Germline V gene data show CDR1 as MNHEY and CDR2 as SMNVEV (reference sequence). V lost 8 bases to trimming and J lost 0 bases, with 13 bases between them. This CDR3 spans 15 amino acids. CDR3 sequence (DNA): TGTGCCAGCTCATATACACAGACAACTAATGAAAAACTGTTTTTT. The encoded protein is CASSYTQTTNEKLFF. Looking up the rest from reference TRBV27 and TRBJ1-4 gives the full variable domain: EAQVTQNPRYLITVTGKKLTVTCSQNMNHEYMSWYRQDPGLGLRQIYYSMNVEVTDKGDVPEGYKVSRKEKRNFPLILESPSPNQTSLYFCASSYTQTTNEKLFFGSGTQLSVL.

V is TRBV2 and J is TRBJ2-3, with unresolved D. The CDR3 length is 11 residues. Per germline, CDR1 SNHLY and CDR2 FYNNEI. Trimming pared 8 bases from V and 2 bases from J, leaving 5 bases between. CDR3 sequence reads: CASGHTDTQYF. The CDR3 DNA reads as TGTGCCAGCGGGCACACAGATACGCAGTATTTT.